These 19 T cell receptor beta chains originate from one sample sequenced in a study of response to subunit inactivated influenza vaccine. TCRdb reanalysed the RT-PCR reads using MiXCR and keeps one entry per CDR3 protein. The sample shows about 800,000 distinct CDR3 sequences, about 20% of them seen only once. This material consisted of PBMCs from blood, taken 5 to 6 days after vaccination. The receptors stem from a man aged 50-59 years who received an inactivated influenza vaccine.

The V and J genes are TRBV7-9 and TRBJ1-3; 7 bases map to TRBD1. V lost 5 bases to trimming and J lost 2 bases; unmatched junction nucleotides: 9. This CDR3 has 16 amino acids. Germline CDR1 reads SEHNR; CDR2 reads FQNEAQ (reference sequence). The CDR3 nucleotides read TGTGCCAGCAGCACACACGACAGGGCGGCTGGAAACACCATATATTTT. Its translation is CASSTHDRAAGNTIYF.

CDR3 amino acids: CSVSGTVGLTDTQYF. CDR3 bases: TGCAGCGTGTCAGGGACGGTGGGGCTCACAGATACGCAGTATTTT. The chain carries TRBV29-1 and TRBJ2-3; D may match TRBD1 or TRBD2 (5 bases each). CDR3 length: 15 residues. V lost 6 bases to trimming and J lost 2 bases, with 18 bases between them. Germline CDR1 and CDR2: SQVTM and ANQGSEA.

In its sample, this clonotype was seen a few times. The V call is TRBV5-1, the J call TRBJ2-3, with 9 bases identical to TRBD1. Germline-derived CDR1 and CDR2 are SGHRS and YFSETQ. The CDR3 consists of 14 residues. Losses at the gene ends were 4 bases for V and 4 bases for J; bases not matched to a gene: 4. In DNA form, the CDR3 reads TGCGCCAGCAGCGATACAGGGGGCTCAGATACGCAGTATTTT. It is translated as CASSDTGGSDTQYF.

This clonotype was observed a few times. J is TRBJ2-1 and V is TRBV6-2 or TRBV6-3; D might be TRBD1 or TRBD2, each matching 6 bases. CDR3 length equals 15 residues. Germline loops: CDR1 MNHEY, CDR2 SVGEGT. Trimming took off 4 bases at V and 2 bases at J, with 12 bases between the two ends. Written as DNA, the CDR3 is TGTGCCAGCAGTTTGAGGGGGGCCCCCTACAATGAGCAGTTCTTC. It specifies CASSLRGAPYNEQFF.

This clonotype was found a few times. This sequence joins TRBV12-3 or TRBV12-4 and TRBJ2-3; 9 bases align to TRBD1. CDR3 length: 17 residues. The J segment lost 4 bases and the V segment lost 2 bases, leaving 10 bases of the junction unmatched. In DNA, the CDR3 is TGTGCCAGCAGTTTATTTCTTGGGACAGGGTGGTCAGATACGCAGTATTTT. It yields the protein CASSLFLGTGWSDTQYF.

This clonotype was counted at least ten times. J is TRBJ2-5 and V is TRBV2, with 9 bases matching TRBD2. CDR1 SNHLY and CDR2 FYNNEI come from the germline V gene. With V trimmed by 4 bases and J by 1 base, 4 bases remained unmatched. The CDR3 is made up of 15 amino acids. The CDR3 loop is CASSVGREGQETQYF. For the CDR3, the DNA is TGTGCCAGCAGTGTCGGGCGGGAGGGCCAAGAGACCCAGTACTTC.

The chain uses TRBV6-2 or TRBV6-3 and TRBJ2-7, with D unclear. The CDR3 covers 14 residues. V was shortened by 7 bases and J by 4 bases, with 17 bases between the two germline ends. Germline CDR1 is MNHEY and CDR2 is SVGEGT. The CDR3 coding sequence is TGTGCCAGCAATCGGGCGGACCGAGCTTACGAGCAGTACTTC. Its translation: CASNRADRAYEQYF.

The V call is TRBV20-1, the J call TRBJ2-5; 14 nucleotides line up with TRBD2. Germline loops: CDR1 DFQATT, CDR2 SNEGSKA (reference sequence). V shed 2 bases, J shed 2 bases, and the junction held 7 bases outside the gene matches. The CDR3 is 17 amino acids. The CDR3 nucleotides are TGCAGTGCTAGACTTCCGGGACTAGCGGGGGTACAAGAGACCCAGTACTTC. Its translation is CSARLPGLAGVQETQYF.

The rearrangement joins TRBV12-3 or TRBV12-4 to TRBJ1-6; D is unclear. The germline V and J ends were trimmed by 5 bases and 0 bases, with 14 bases remaining between them. The CDR3 covers 17 residues. This CDR3 reads CASSPRTASSYNSPLHF. The DNA for the CDR3 is TGTGCCAGCAGTCCGAGGACTGCGAGCTCCTATAATTCACCCCTCCACTTT.

The chain couples TRBV12-3 or TRBV12-4 to TRBJ2-7; D possibly corresponds to TRBD1 (6 bases). The CDR3 contains 14 residues. V lost 7 bases, J lost 1 base, and 14 bases lay in between. CDR3 nucleotide sequence: TGTGCCAGCACCAAGGGGGATGGGTCCTACGAGCAGTACTTC. Amino acids: CASTKGDGSYEQYF.

The gene calls are TRBV6-1 and TRBJ2-5; 7 nucleotides align to TRBD2. The junction had 11 bases not matched to a gene; V was cut back by 6 bases and J by 1 base. In germline, CDR1 is MNHNS, CDR2 SASEGT. CDR3 length: 16 amino acids. The CDR3 DNA reads as TGTGCCAGCAGCCCCCGGGACTACTATGTCCAAGAGACCCAGTACTTC. This codes for CASSPRDYYVQETQYF.

This clonotype turned up a few times. The rearrangement uses TRBV11-1 and TRBJ2-6; D possibly matches TRBD1 or TRBD2 (5 bases each). Germline V gene sequence: CDR1 SGHAT, CDR2 FQDESV (reference sequence). The V and J ends lost 0 bases and 5 bases respectively, with 17 bases between them. CDR3 length equals 18 residues. CDR3 region: CASSLAGRGALRANVLTF. The CDR3 coding sequence is TGTGCCAGCAGCTTAGCGGGAAGAGGGGCTTTAAGGGCCAACGTCCTGACTTTC.

This chain joins TRBV15 and TRBJ2-1; the D gene is possibly TRBD2 (5 bases). The germline V gene encodes CDR1 LNHNV and CDR2 YYDKDF (reference sequence). This CDR3 is built from 15 residues. V shed 0 bases and J shed 3 bases, with 9 bases lying between them. For the CDR3, the DNA is TGTGCCACCAGCAGAGAATCGGGGTACTACAATGAGCAGTTCTTC. Translated, it gives CATSRESGYYNEQFF.

This clonotype was observed a handful of times. This chain joins TRBV12-3 or TRBV12-4 and TRBJ2-7; D is unclear. The CDR3 is made up of 13 amino acids. V was shortened by 7 bases and J by 7 bases, with 17 bases between the two germline ends. CDR3 DNA: TGTGCCAGCACCCTAACTCCTCTGGGGGAGCAGTACTTC. Protein: CASTLTPLGEQYF.

The rearrangement joins TRBV9 to TRBJ2-7; D call uncertain. Germline V gene sequence: CDR1 SGDLS, CDR2 YYNGEE. The CDR3 sequence is 15 residues long. V dropped 3 bases and J dropped 2 bases, with 15 bases sitting between them. The CDR3 DNA is TGTGCCAGCAGCGCACCCCGCGGAGTAACCTACGAGCAGTACTTC. As protein: CASSAPRGVTYEQYF.

The chain joins TRBV10-2 to TRBJ2-1; a possible D gene is TRBD1 (6 bases). V was pared by 0 bases and J by 9 bases, with 9 bases between. The CDR3 loop spans 13 amino acids. Germline-derived CDR1 and CDR2 are WSHSY and SAAADI. CDR3 nucleotides: TGCGCCAGCAGTGAGTCGGGGGCCGGTGAGCAGTTCTTC. It translates to CASSESGAGEQFF.

The chain combines TRBV6-5 with TRBJ2-3, with 7 bases that match TRBD2. This CDR3 comprises 16 residues. V lost 1 base to trimming and J lost 1 base; unmatched junction nucleotides: 5. Germline V CDR1 and CDR2: MNHEY, SVGAGI. The CDR3 DNA sequence: TGTGCCAGCAGTTACTACCGGGGAGGGGGCACAGATACGCAGTATTTT. Protein: CASSYYRGGGTDTQYF.

Ten or more counts support this clonotype. The chain recombines TRBV12-3 or TRBV12-4 with TRBJ1-1; TRBD1 matches at 8 bases. The CDR3 has 15 residues. J was trimmed by 1 base and V by 7 bases; bases with no gene match: 8. The CDR3 bases are TGTGCCAGCATTGACAGGGGTGGTGAGAACACTGAAGCTTTCTTT. It is translated as CASIDRGGENTEAFF.

This chain connects TRBV7-2 to TRBJ2-2, with 7 bases identical to TRBD1. Trimming removed 7 bases from V and 5 bases from J; junction bases left unmatched: 7. Germline assignment: CDR1 SGHTA and CDR2 FQGNSA. This CDR3 is built from 14 residues. CDR3 DNA sequence: TGTGCCAGCAAGAAGGGACAGCTTACCGGGGAGCTGTTTTTT. This encodes CASKKGQLTGELFF.